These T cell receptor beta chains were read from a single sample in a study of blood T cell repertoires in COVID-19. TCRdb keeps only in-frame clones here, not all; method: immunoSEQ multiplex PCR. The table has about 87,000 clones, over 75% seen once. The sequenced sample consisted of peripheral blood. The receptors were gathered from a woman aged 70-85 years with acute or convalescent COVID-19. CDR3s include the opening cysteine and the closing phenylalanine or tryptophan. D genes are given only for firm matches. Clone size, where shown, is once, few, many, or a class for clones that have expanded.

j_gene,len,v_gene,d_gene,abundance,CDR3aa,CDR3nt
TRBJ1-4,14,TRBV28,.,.,CASRVGGLNEKLFF,TGTGCCAGCAGGGTCGGGGGGCTTAATGAAAAACTGTTTTTT
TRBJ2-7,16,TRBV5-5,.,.,CASSADPSRRMYEQYF,TGTGCCAGCAGCGCGGACCCCTCTAGGAGGATGTACGAGCAGTACTTC
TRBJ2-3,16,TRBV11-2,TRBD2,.,CASSSRTSGGADTQYF,TGTGCCAGCAGCTCCCGGACTAGCGGGGGGGCGGATACGCAGTATTTT
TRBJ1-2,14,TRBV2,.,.,CASSVEGEIYGYTF,TGTGCCAGCAGTGTAGAGGGCGAAATCTATGGCTACACCTTC
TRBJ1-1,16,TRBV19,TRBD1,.,CASSPTGVNRDTEAFF,TGTGCCAGTAGCCCGACAGGGGTTAATAGGGACACTGAAGCTTTCTTT
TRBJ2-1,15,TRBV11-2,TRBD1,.,CASTSGTGVHNEQFF,TGTGCCAGCACCTCCGGGACAGGGGTCCACAATGAGCAGTTCTTC
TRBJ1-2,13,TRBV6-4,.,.,CASSVSGQSPYTF,TGTGCCAGCAGTGTCTCTGGACAGAGCCCTTACACCTTC
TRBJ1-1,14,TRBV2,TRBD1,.,CASNSGGADTEAFF,TGTGCCAGTAACTCAGGGGGCGCGGACACTGAAGCTTTCTTT
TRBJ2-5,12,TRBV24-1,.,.,CATSDFGETQYF,TGTGCCACCAGTGATTTCGGAGAGACCCAGTACTTC
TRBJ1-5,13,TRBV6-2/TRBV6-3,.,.,CASSSRNNQPQHF,TGTGCCAGCAGTTCGAGGAATAATCAGCCCCAGCATTTT
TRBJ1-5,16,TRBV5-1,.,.,CASSLGVGVMNQPQHF,TGCGCCAGCAGCTTGGGGGTAGGGGTGATGAATCAGCCCCAGCATTTT
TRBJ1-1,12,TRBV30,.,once,CAWKQTNTEAFF,TGTGCCTGGAAACAGACCAACACTGAAGCTTTCTTT
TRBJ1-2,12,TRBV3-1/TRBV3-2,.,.,CASSQLNYGYTF,TGTGCCAGCAGCCAACTAAACTATGGCTACACCTTC
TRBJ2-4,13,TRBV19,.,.,CASSIDYRNIQYF,TGTGCCAGTAGTATTGACTATAGGAACATTCAGTACTTC
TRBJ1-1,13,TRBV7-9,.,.,CASSRNSGTEAFF,TGTGCCAGCAGCCGTAACTCGGGGACTGAAGCTTTCTTT
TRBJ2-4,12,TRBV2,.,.,CASSDNLNWVAF,TGTGCCAGCAGTGATAACCTCAACTGGGTAGCCTTC
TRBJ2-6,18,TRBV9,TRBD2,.,CASSVGLADLSGANVLTF,TGTGCCAGCAGCGTGGGACTAGCGGACCTCTCTGGGGCCAACGTCCTGACTTTC
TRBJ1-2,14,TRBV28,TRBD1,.,CASSFDPGTDGYTF,TGTGCCAGCAGTTTTGATCCCGGGACAGATGGCTACACCTTC
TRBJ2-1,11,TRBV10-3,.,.,CAISGQTEQFF,TGTGCCATCAGTGGACAGACAGAGCAGTTCTTC
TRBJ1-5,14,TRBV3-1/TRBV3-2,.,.,CASSQTGLDQPQHF,TGTGCCAGCAGCCAGACAGGTCTTGATCAGCCCCAGCATTTT
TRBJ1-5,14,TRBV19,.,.,CASSSLGGNQPQHF,TGTGCCAGTAGTTCCTTGGGGGGAAATCAGCCCCAGCATTTT
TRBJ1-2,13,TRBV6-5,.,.,CASSYRSGYGYTF,TGTGCCAGCAGTTACAGGTCAGGGTATGGCTACACCTTC
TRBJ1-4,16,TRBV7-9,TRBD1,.,CASSPDGQALGEKLFF,TGTGCCAGCAGCCCAGATGGACAGGCGTTGGGTGAAAAACTGTTTTTT
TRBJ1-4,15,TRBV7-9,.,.,CASSPMGAPNEKLFF,TGTGCCAGCAGCCCGATGGGGGCGCCTAATGAAAAACTGTTTTTT
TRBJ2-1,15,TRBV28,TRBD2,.,CASSSPGGPRDEQFF,TGTGCCAGCAGTTCTCCGGGGGGGCCGAGGGATGAGCAGTTCTTC
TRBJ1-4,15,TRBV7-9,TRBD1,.,CASSKDRATNEKLFF,TGTGCCAGCAGCAAGGACAGGGCGACTAATGAAAAACTGTTTTTT
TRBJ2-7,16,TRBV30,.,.,CAWTAVSGALSYEQYF,TGTGCCTGGACAGCAGTGAGCGGCGCCCTCTCCTACGAGCAGTACTTC
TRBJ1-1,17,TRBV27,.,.,CASPSSGALPQDTEAFF,TGTGCCAGCCCGTCTTCAGGCGCCTTGCCACAGGACACTGAAGCTTTCTTT
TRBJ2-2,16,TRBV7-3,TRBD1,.,CASSRPGQGATGELFF,TGTGCCAGCAGCCGCCCGGGACAGGGGGCAACCGGGGAGCTGTTTTTT
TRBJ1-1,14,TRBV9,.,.,CASSGDRTNTEAFF,TGTGCCAGCAGCGGTGACAGAACCAACACTGAAGCTTTCTTT
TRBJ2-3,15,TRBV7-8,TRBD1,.,CASSFTGQGRDTQYF,TGTGCCAGCAGCTTCACCGGACAGGGTCGAGATACGCAGTATTTT
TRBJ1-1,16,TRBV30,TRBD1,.,CAWYRDRGFPGTEAFF,TGTGCCTGGTACCGGGACAGGGGATTCCCGGGGACTGAAGCTTTCTTT
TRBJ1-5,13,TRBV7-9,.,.,CASSPQGDGPQHF,TGTGCCAGCAGCCCACAGGGTGACGGGCCCCAGCATTTT
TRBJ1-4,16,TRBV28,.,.,CASRRDGTGLNEKLFF,TGTGCCAGCAGGCGAGACGGGACGGGACTAAATGAAAAACTGTTTTTT
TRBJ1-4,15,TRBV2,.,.,CASRDTGESNEKLFF,TGTGCCAGCAGGGACACGGGGGAGAGTAATGAAAAACTGTTTTTT
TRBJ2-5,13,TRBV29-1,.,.,CSVSDSIEETQYF,TGCAGCGTCTCCGACTCCATTGAAGAGACCCAGTACTTC
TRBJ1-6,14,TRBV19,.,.,CASNRGSYNSPLHF,TGTGCCAGTAATAGGGGTTCCTATAATTCACCCCTCCACTTT
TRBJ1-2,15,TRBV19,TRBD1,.,CASSMDGQGDYGYTF,TGTGCCAGTAGTATGGACGGACAGGGGGACTATGGCTACACCTTC
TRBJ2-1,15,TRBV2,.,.,CASSSGGEAYNEQFF,TGTGCCAGCAGCTCAGGAGGGGAGGCCTACAATGAGCAGTTCTTC
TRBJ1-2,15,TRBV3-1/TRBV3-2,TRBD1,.,CASSRWTGVNYGYTF,TGTGCCAGCAGCCGATGGACAGGGGTGAACTATGGCTACACCTTC
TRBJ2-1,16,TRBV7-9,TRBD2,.,CASSPRGGYGYNEQFF,TGTGCCAGCAGCCCCCGGGGAGGGTACGGCTACAATGAGCAGTTCTTC
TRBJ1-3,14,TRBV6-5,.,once,CASLPIRGGNTIYF,TGTGCCAGCCTGCCTATTCGCGGTGGAAACACCATATATTTT
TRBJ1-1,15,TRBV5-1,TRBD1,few,CASSLILGTGGKAFF,TGCGCCAGCAGCTTGATATTGGGGACAGGGGGGAAAGCTTTCTTT
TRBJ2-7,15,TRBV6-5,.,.,CASRGSRAITYEQYF,TGTGCCAGCAGGGGATCCAGGGCTATTACCTACGAGCAGTACTTC
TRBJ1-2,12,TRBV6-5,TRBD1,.,CASSYRGLDYTF,TGTGCCAGCAGTTACAGGGGGCTTGACTACACCTTC
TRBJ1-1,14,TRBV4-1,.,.,CASSILQGTAEAFF,TGCGCCAGCAGCATCTTACAGGGCACCGCTGAAGCTTTCTTT